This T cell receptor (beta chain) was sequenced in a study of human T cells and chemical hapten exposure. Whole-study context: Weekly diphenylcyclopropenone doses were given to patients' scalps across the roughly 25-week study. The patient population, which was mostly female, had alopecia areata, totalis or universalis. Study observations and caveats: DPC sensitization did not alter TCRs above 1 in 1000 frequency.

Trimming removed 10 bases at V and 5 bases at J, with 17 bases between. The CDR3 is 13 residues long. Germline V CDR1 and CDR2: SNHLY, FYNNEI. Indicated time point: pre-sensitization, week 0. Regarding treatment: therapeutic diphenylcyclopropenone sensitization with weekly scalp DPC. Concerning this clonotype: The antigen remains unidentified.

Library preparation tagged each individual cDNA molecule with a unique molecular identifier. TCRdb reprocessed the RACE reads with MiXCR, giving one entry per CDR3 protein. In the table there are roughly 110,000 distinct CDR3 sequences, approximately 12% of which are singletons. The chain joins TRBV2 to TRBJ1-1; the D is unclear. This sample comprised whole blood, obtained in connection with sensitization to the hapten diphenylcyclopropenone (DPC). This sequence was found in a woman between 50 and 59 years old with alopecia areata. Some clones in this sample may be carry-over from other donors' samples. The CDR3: CATQRTAGTEAFF. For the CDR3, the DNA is TGTGCCACACAGAGGACCGCGGGAACTGAAGCTTTCTTT.